This T cell receptor (beta chain) originates from a study of T cells after yellow fever vaccination. General study points: Weaker, the secondary response peaked sooner, at day 5 versus 15. The bulk population could contribute abundant contaminating clonotypes to FACS-sorted repertoires. Most primary-vaccination clones reappeared after the booster (approximately 97% CD4, 88% CD8).

V dropped 0 bases and J dropped 5 bases, with 13 bases sitting between them. Germline assignment: CDR1 MNHEY and CDR2 SVGEGT. The CDR3 totals 16 residues. Turning to this clonotype: The antigen remains undetermined.

Conversion of TCR transcripts into cDNA relied on 5'RACE template switching, which added a universal primer site and UMIs. A single record per CDR3 protein comes from TCRdb applying MiXCR to the 5' RACE reads. In the table there are approximately 170,000 distinct CDR3 sequences, around 10% of which are singletons. V and J are TRBV6-2 or TRBV6-3 and TRBJ2-2, with D possibly called TRBD1 or TRBD2 (6 bases each). The sequenced sample was CD8+ T cells sorted from PBMCs, obtained 15 days after the yellow fever booster vaccination. The sequence came from a man between 18 and 35 years old who received the YFV17D yellow fever vaccine. CDR3: CASSYSATGGTGELFF. The CDR3 region has the DNA TGTGCCAGCAGTTACTCGGCGACAGGAGGGACCGGGGAGCTGTTTTTT.